Listed below are T cell receptor beta chains from one sample, sequenced in a study of naive and memory T cell subsets. TCRdb re-analysed the UMI-ligation and nested PCR reads in MiXCR, keeping a single row per CDR3 protein. The sample carries 25,000 to 30,000 distinct CDR3 sequences, about 10% recorded once. The sequenced sample was effector memory CD4+ T cells from blood. All receptors come from a human donor in good health. Both conserved end residues are part of each CDR3. A D gene is named only where the DNA matches it firmly. Not every row has a clone size; where given, it reads once, few, many or a size class.

J: TRBJ2-2; D: TRBD2; length: 16; V: TRBV7-2; size: few; DNA: TGTGCCAGCAGCTTAGGGTTCAGACTAGCCTCTGGGGAGCTGTTTTTT; CDR3: CASSLGFRLASGELFF
J: TRBJ1-3; D: .; length: 15; V: TRBV7-9; size: few; DNA: TGTGCCAGCGGCCCCTATATGCCCTCTGGAAACACCATATATTTT; CDR3: CASGPYMPSGNTIYF
J: TRBJ1-1; D: .; length: 15; V: TRBV7-9; size: many; DNA: TGTGCCAGCAGCCATCCCCCTAATGAGGGCGTTGAAGCTTTCTTT; CDR3: CASSHPPNEGVEAFF
J: TRBJ2-5; D: TRBD1; length: 14; V: TRBV28; size: .; DNA: TGTGCCAGCAGTTTTGGGACAGCGCAAGAGACCCAGTACTTC; CDR3: CASSFGTAQETQYF
J: TRBJ2-1; D: .; length: 13; V: TRBV6-2/TRBV6-3; size: .; DNA: TGTGCCAGCAACGGCAGGCAGTACAATGAGCAGTTCTTC; CDR3: CASNGRQYNEQFF
J: TRBJ2-7; D: .; length: 14; V: TRBV7-9; size: .; DNA: TGTGCCAGCAGCCGGGACAAGGGTCTCCACGAGCAGTACTTC; CDR3: CASSRDKGLHEQYF
J: TRBJ2-7; D: .; length: 14; V: TRBV12-5; size: many; DNA: TGTGCTAGTGGTTTGGTACACAGCTACTACGAGCAGTACTTC; CDR3: CASGLVHSYYEQYF
J: TRBJ1-6; D: .; length: 15; V: TRBV7-2; size: many; DNA: TGTGCCAGCAGCTTAGCCTTCGGGGGGGACTCCCGGCTCCACTTT; CDR3: CASSLAFGGDSRLHF
J: TRBJ1-1; D: TRBD1; length: 17; V: TRBV5-8; size: many; DNA: TGTGCCAGCAGCCTACCCGGACTCGGACAGGGAGGAACTGAAGCTTTCTTT; CDR3: CASSLPGLGQGGTEAFF
J: TRBJ2-3; D: .; length: 15; V: TRBV7-3; size: many; DNA: TGTGCCAGCAGCTTAACTAAGCTAAATACAGATACGCAGTATTTT; CDR3: CASSLTKLNTDTQYF
J: TRBJ1-3; D: .; length: 14; V: TRBV30; size: .; DNA: TGTGCCTGGAGTGTAAATAGCGCTGGAAACACCATATATTTT; CDR3: CAWSVNSAGNTIYF
J: TRBJ2-1; D: TRBD1; length: 15; V: TRBV7-3; size: medium-sized; DNA: TGTGCCAGCAGCCCGACCGGGACAGGGGTTTTTCAGCAGTTCTTC; CDR3: CASSPTGTGVFQQFF
J: TRBJ2-1; D: .; length: 14; V: TRBV11-3; size: .; DNA: TGTGCCAGCAGTTATAGGCCAGGGGGGGATGAGCAGTTCTTC; CDR3: CASSYRPGGDEQFF
J: TRBJ2-1; D: TRBD2; length: 14; V: TRBV20-1; size: .; DNA: TGCAGTGCTGGTCTAGCGGGAGCCCACAATGAGCAGTTCTTC; CDR3: CSAGLAGAHNEQFF
J: TRBJ2-2; D: TRBD1; length: 14; V: TRBV19; size: many; DNA: TGTGCCAGTAGTATGGCAGGGGGCACCGGGGAGCTGTTTTTT; CDR3: CASSMAGGTGELFF
J: TRBJ2-3; D: TRBD2; length: 16; V: TRBV7-9; size: few; DNA: TGTGCCAGCAGCTTAGGGCCTAGCGGGAGTCAAGATACGCAGTATTTT; CDR3: CASSLGPSGSQDTQYF
J: TRBJ2-4; D: .; length: 16; V: TRBV25-1; size: many; DNA: TGTGCCAGCAGTGAAGGGGGTGCGGGTGCCAAAAACATTCAGTACTTC; CDR3: CASSEGGAGAKNIQYF
J: TRBJ2-3; D: TRBD2; length: 19; V: TRBV24-1; size: many; DNA: TGTGCCACCAGTGATTTCGGACTAGCGGGGGGGCATGGCACAGATACGCAGTATTTT; CDR3: CATSDFGLAGGHGTDTQYF
J: TRBJ1-5; D: .; length: 15; V: TRBV5-6; size: .; DNA: TGTGCCAGCAGCTTGATGACAGCTCCCAATCAGCCCCAGCATTTT; CDR3: CASSLMTAPNQPQHF
J: TRBJ1-1; D: .; length: 14; V: TRBV28; size: many; DNA: TGTGCCAGCAGTTTAGCCAAGGGAGGGACTGAAGCTTTCTTT; CDR3: CASSLAKGGTEAFF
J: TRBJ2-5; D: TRBD1; length: 15; V: TRBV7-7; size: many; DNA: TGTGCTAGCAGCTTAGGTAGGGGACAGCAAGAGACCCAGTACTTC; CDR3: CASSLGRGQQETQYF
J: TRBJ2-1; D: TRBD1; length: 15; V: TRBV20-1; size: .; DNA: TGCAGTGCTAGACAGGGGGCCTTTGGCTACAATGAGCAGTTCTTC; CDR3: CSARQGAFGYNEQFF
J: TRBJ2-6; D: .; length: 16; V: TRBV2; size: few; DNA: TGTGCCAGCCGAGGGGGTGCTAGTTCTGGGGCCAACGTCCTGACTTTC; CDR3: CASRGGASSGANVLTF
J: TRBJ1-1; D: .; length: 14; V: TRBV5-5; size: .; DNA: TGTGCCAGCAGCTTCTCCGGCAGCGACACTGAAGCTTTCTTT; CDR3: CASSFSGSDTEAFF
J: TRBJ2-2; D: TRBD1; length: 13; V: TRBV18; size: few; DNA: TGTGCCAGCCGACAGGGCCCCACCGGGGAGCTGTTTTTT; CDR3: CASRQGPTGELFF
J: TRBJ2-7; D: TRBD2; length: 14; V: TRBV9; size: many; DNA: TGTGCCAGCAGCGGCACTGGACTAGAACGAGAGCAGTACTTC; CDR3: CASSGTGLEREQYF
J: TRBJ2-7; D: TRBD1; length: 13; V: TRBV27; size: few; DNA: TGTGCCACCGGGACAGGGAATACCTACGAGCAGTACTTC; CDR3: CATGTGNTYEQYF
J: TRBJ2-3; D: .; length: 19; V: TRBV5-4; size: .; DNA: TGTGCCAGCAGCTGGCGAGGCGGGGGCCTAGTCTCGGGCACAGATACGCAGTATTTT; CDR3: CASSWRGGGLVSGTDTQYF
J: TRBJ1-2; D: .; length: 15; V: TRBV6-1; size: few; DNA: TGTGCCAGCAGTGAAGCACCGATGGGGCTTCGGGGCTACACCTTC; CDR3: CASSEAPMGLRGYTF
J: TRBJ2-7; D: .; length: 15; V: TRBV11-3; size: .; DNA: TGTGCCAGCAGCTTTCGGCCAGGGGACCTCTACGAGCAGTACTTC; CDR3: CASSFRPGDLYEQYF
J: TRBJ2-6; D: .; length: 16; V: TRBV28; size: many; DNA: TGTGCCAGCATATCGCCTTCTCCCTCTGGGGCCAACGTCCTGACTTTC; CDR3: CASISPSPSGANVLTF
J: TRBJ2-5; D: .; length: 13; V: TRBV30; size: few; DNA: TGTGCCTGGAGTGTAGCTGGGGGAAAGACCCAGTACTTC; CDR3: CAWSVAGGKTQYF
J: TRBJ1-2; D: TRBD1; length: 14; V: TRBV30; size: many; DNA: TGTGCCTGGAGCGGGACAGGCCGCCTCTATGGCTACACCTTC; CDR3: CAWSGTGRLYGYTF
J: TRBJ2-3; D: .; length: 13; V: TRBV29-1; size: few; DNA: TGCAGCTTTCGGACTCCTAGAGTGGATACGCAGTATTTT; CDR3: CSFRTPRVDTQYF
J: TRBJ1-5; D: .; length: 14; V: TRBV20-1; size: .; DNA: TGCAGTGCTAGTCGGGGTCGGTGGGATCAGCCCCAGCATTTT; CDR3: CSASRGRWDQPQHF
J: TRBJ2-5; D: .; length: 14; V: TRBV27; size: many; DNA: TGTGCCAGCAGTTTAGTAGTGGGGGGAGAGACCCAGTACTTC; CDR3: CASSLVVGGETQYF
J: TRBJ2-1; D: .; length: 11; V: TRBV6-2/TRBV6-3; size: few; DNA: TGTGCCAGCAGTTGGGGCCCTGAGCAGTTCTTC; CDR3: CASSWGPEQFF
J: TRBJ1-4; D: .; length: 12; V: TRBV12-3/TRBV12-4; size: .; DNA: TGTGCCAGCGGAACAGGGACTGAAAAACTGTTTTTT; CDR3: CASGTGTEKLFF
J: TRBJ2-7; D: TRBD2; length: 15; V: TRBV28; size: many; DNA: TGTGCCAGCGAGCTAGCGGGAGGGAATTCCTACGAGCAGTACTTC; CDR3: CASELAGGNSYEQYF
J: TRBJ2-7; D: TRBD1; length: 18; V: TRBV20-1; size: .; DNA: TGCAGTGCCCAAGAACGTGGTTTAGACAGGGGGAGAGCCTACGAGCAGTACTTC; CDR3: CSAQERGLDRGRAYEQYF
J: TRBJ2-5; D: .; length: 14; V: TRBV30; size: few; DNA: TGTGCCTGGAGTGTGGTGGGGGGCTGGGAGACCCAGTACTTC; CDR3: CAWSVVGGWETQYF
J: TRBJ1-5; D: .; length: 15; V: TRBV20-1; size: many; DNA: TGCAGTGTGGTTTTAGAGGGGGGCGGCAATCAGCCCCAGCATTTT; CDR3: CSVVLEGGGNQPQHF
J: TRBJ2-2; D: .; length: 14; V: TRBV7-3; size: .; DNA: TGTGCCAGCAGGTCCACAGACAACACCGGGGAGCTGTTTTTT; CDR3: CASRSTDNTGELFF
J: TRBJ2-1; D: .; length: 16; V: TRBV28; size: few; DNA: TGTGCCAGCCGATGGGCCCGGGGGGCAGGTTTTGGGGAGCAGTTCTTC; CDR3: CASRWARGAGFGEQFF
J: TRBJ1-6; D: .; length: 11; V: TRBV6-1; size: many; DNA: TGTGCCAGCAGGGACGGGTCACCCCTCCACTTT; CDR3: CASRDGSPLHF
J: TRBJ2-5; D: TRBD2; length: 19; V: TRBV4-2; size: .; DNA: TGTGCCAGCAGCCAAGATGGTTCCCCCAAGACTAGCGGGCAAGAGACCCAGTACTTC; CDR3: CASSQDGSPKTSGQETQYF
J: TRBJ2-3; D: .; length: 17; V: TRBV7-6; size: many; DNA: TGTGCCAGCAGCCTAGGTGGGGGGCGGAGACCCACAGATACGCAGTATTTT; CDR3: CASSLGGGRRPTDTQYF
J: TRBJ1-4; D: .; length: 12; V: TRBV29-1; size: medium-sized; DNA: TGCAGCGTTGTGGACGGACTCGAGAAACTGTTTTTT; CDR3: CSVVDGLEKLFF
J: TRBJ2-2; D: .; length: 11; V: TRBV20-1; size: few; DNA: TGCAGTGCTATAAGCACCGGGGAGCTGTTTTTT; CDR3: CSAISTGELFF
J: TRBJ2-7; D: TRBD2; length: 16; V: TRBV7-9; size: large; DNA: TGTGCCAGCAGCTTTTTTGGCGGGGGAGACTCCTACGAGCAGTACTTC; CDR3: CASSFFGGGDSYEQYF
J: TRBJ2-7; D: .; length: 12; V: TRBV5-8; size: many; DNA: TGTGCCAGCAGGCCACAGTACGCCGAGCAGTACTTC; CDR3: CASRPQYAEQYF
J: TRBJ2-1; D: TRBD2; length: 17; V: TRBV11-2; size: few; DNA: TGTGCCAGCAGCCCTAAAAGGACTAGCGGAACCTACAATGAGCAGTTCTTC; CDR3: CASSPKRTSGTYNEQFF
J: TRBJ2-1; D: .; length: 15; V: TRBV7-8; size: few; DNA: TGTGCCAGCAGCTTTGTCCTTAGCTCCTACAATGAGCAGTTCTTC; CDR3: CASSFVLSSYNEQFF
J: TRBJ1-6; D: .; length: 16; V: TRBV2; size: .; DNA: TGTGCCAGCATTGACGGAACCGGGAAACATAATTCACCCCTCCACTTT; CDR3: CASIDGTGKHNSPLHF